The 19 T cell receptor delta chains presented below share a single source sample, sequenced in a study of γδ T cells in repeated Plasmodium falciparum infection. TCRdb re-called the multiplex PCR reads using CATT. The sample has 53,000 or so delta-chain clones; around 2% are singletons. Gammadelta T cells were flow-sorted from PBMC into Vgamma9/Vdelta2+ and Vdelta2-negative populations for bulk analysis. The sequencing sample was made of gamma-delta T cells from blood. These receptors originate from a pool of human donors (malaria-infected and uninfected, not separated).

Note on this clone: The protein held in TCRdb is that of a much larger clone and does not match this DNA's translation at residue 7, likely because of a read error; the protein shown is translated from the DNA. The V and J genes are TRDV1 and TRDJ1, with TRDD3 identical over 9 bases. TCRdb gives no J gene; it was assigned here by matching the DNA to germline. The CDR3 contains 21 residues. Germline CDR1 reads TSWWSYY; CDR2 reads QGS. The trim removed 4 bases at V and 0 bases at J, leaving 21 bases unmatched. CDR3 residues: CALGGTPLSHWGTPYTDKLIF. The CDR3, as DNA: TGTGCTCTTGGGGGCACTCCCCTCTCTCACTGGGGGACCCCGTACACCGATAAACTCATCTTT.

This clone was observed at least ten times. A read error likely explains this, since a far larger clone differs by one base. This CDR3 is also generated by other DNA sequences in the sample. The J gene is TRDJ1, the V gene TRDV2; 7 positions agree with TRDD3. TCRdb supplies no J gene; here it was assigned by aligning the nucleotide sequence to germline. The CDR3 spans 17 residues. Germline V gene data show CDR1 as GEAIGNYY and CDR2 as EKD. Trimming removed 1 base from V and 2 bases from J; junction bases left unmatched: 12. The CDR3 region is CACDTVGEAPRTDKLIF. The CDR3 coding sequence is TGTGCCTGTGACACTGTGGGGGAGGCCCCGAGAACCGATAAACTCATCTTT.

This clone has ten or more counts. The TCRdb protein comes from a much larger clone and disagrees with this DNA's translation at residue 6, likely due to a read error; the protein given here is derived from the DNA. The V and J genes are TRDV2 and TRDJ1; tentatively, D is TRDD3 (6 bases). No J segment appears in TCRdb, so it was assigned here by matching the sequence to germline. The germline V and J ends were trimmed by 0 bases and 2 bases, with 18 bases remaining between them. The CDR3 has 17 residues. CDR1 GEAIGNYY and CDR2 EKD come from the germline V gene. The CDR3 is CACDTAGEAPRTDKLIF. In nucleotides, the CDR3 is TGTGCCTGTGACACCGCGGGGGAGGCCCCGAGAACCGATAAACTCATCTTT.

With respect to this clone: A far more abundant clone sits one base away, making this likely a read error. CDR3: CALGEPSLPTTGANSDKLIF. Written as DNA, the CDR3 is TGTGCTCTTGGGGAACCTTCCCTTCCTACTACCGGGGCCAACTCCGATAAACTCATCTTT. This chain links TRDV1 with TRDJ1; 9 bases agree with TRDD2. Matching the DNA to germline supplied the J gene, which TCRdb does not give. The J segment lost 3 bases and the V segment lost 1 base, leaving 18 bases of the junction unmatched. Germline CDR1 and CDR2: TSWWSYY and QGS. This CDR3 has 20 amino acids.

To note about this clone: TCRdb attributes to this sequence the protein of a much larger clone, which differs from the DNA translation at residue 9; a read error is likely, and the protein displayed is translated from the DNA. The CDR3 nucleotides read TGTGCCTTCCCATACTCGGACACCGAGAAACTCATCTTT. It codes for CAFPYSDTEKLIF. The V and J genes are TRDV3 and TRDJ1; D is ambiguous. Germline lookup yields CDR1 TVYSNPD and CDR2 GDNSRS (reference sequence). The CDR3 covers 13 residues.

This clone came up many times. The protein held in TCRdb is that of a much larger clone and does not match this DNA's translation at residue 16, likely because of a read error; the protein shown is translated from the DNA. V usage is TRDV1 and J usage is TRDJ1; tentative D call: TRDD2 (7 bases). Trimming removed 5 bases from V and 3 bases from J, with 34 bases in between. Germline-derived CDR1 and CDR2 are TSWWSYY and QGS. There are 21 residues in the CDR3. The CDR3 spells CALGRLLPLLGIPMYADKLIF. The CDR3 region has the DNA TGTGCTCTTGGGCGTCTCCTTCCTTTATTGGGGATCCCCATGTACGCCGATAAACTCATCTTT.

This clone was seen more than once but under ten times. The TCRdb record carries a much larger clone's protein, which differs from this DNA's translation at residue 8; a read error is the likely cause, and the protein listed here is the DNA translation. The rearrangement links TRDV1 to TRDJ1, with TRDD3 identical over 12 bases. Looked up from germline, CDR1 is TSWWSYY and CDR2 is QGS. The CDR3 spans 20 residues. The CDR3 region is CALGRGKAPWTGGYRDKLIF. The CDR3 DNA reads as TGTGCCCTTGGGAGAGGGAAGGCCCCCTGGACTGGGGGATACCGAGATAAACTCATCTTT.

With respect to this clone: The protein held in TCRdb is that of a much larger clone and does not match this DNA's translation at residue 13, likely because of a read error; the protein shown is translated from the DNA. The chain employs TRDV1 and TRDJ1, with TRDD3 identical over 12 bases. The J gene was not available in TCRdb and was assigned here by matching the DNA to germline segments. Germline CDR1 reads TSWWSYY; CDR2 reads QGS. The CDR3 has 27 amino acids. Losses at the gene ends were 1 base for V and 2 bases for J; bases not matched to a gene: 35. In nucleotides, the CDR3 is TGTGCTCTTGGGGAACCCGATGGGGAAGTCTCCGGGCCCATACTGGGGGATACACTCACATCTACCGATAAACTCATCTTT. It yields the protein CALGEPDGEVSGPILGDTLTSTDKLIF.

This clone was observed at least ten times. A read error is the likely source, as a far larger clone sits one nucleotide away. The same CDR3 also results from other DNA sequences found in this sample. V and J are TRDV2 and TRDJ1; 11 bases map to TRDD3. The J gene is absent in TCRdb and was assigned here via DNA matching to germline. Germline V gene data show CDR1 as GEAIGNYY and CDR2 as EKD. This CDR3 is 20 amino acids long. CDR3 nucleotide sequence: TGTGCCTGCGACACCGTTGGTGGGGGATACGGGGAACCGTACACCGATAAACTCATCTTT. This sequence encodes CACDTVGGGYGEPYTDKLIF.

This clone turned up a few times. The protein that TCRdb holds for this DNA derives from a much larger clone and differs from the translated DNA at residues 14 and 20, which likely indicates a read error; the protein shown here is translated from the DNA. With the J gene uncalled, the V gene is TRDV1; the table's D call TRDD3 went unverified against the DNA. The CDR3 has 22 residues. Per the germline V gene, CDR1 is TSWWSYY and CDR2 is QGS. The CDR3 reads CALGVPFLRRGWGARYTDKPIF. CDR3 sequence (DNA): TGTGCTCTTGGGGTTCCCTTCCTCCGTCGGGGCTGGGGGGCCCGATACACCGATAAACCCATCTTT.

In this sample, this clone turned up many times. A far more abundant clone sits one base away, making this likely a read error. This sample also contains other DNA sequences that code for the same CDR3. V usage is TRAV38-2/DV8 and J usage is TRDJ1; tentative D call: TRDD3 (6 bases). Germline V gene sequence: CDR1 TSESDYY, CDR2 QEAYKQQN. This CDR3 has 19 amino acids. Trimming took 5 bases from V and 0 from J, leaving 26 bases between them. DNA for the CDR3: TGTGCTTATAGAAGCCAAACCTGGGGACTGCTACCGTACACCGATAAACTCATCTTT. Amino acid sequence: CAYRSQTWGLLPYTDKLIF.

In this sample, this clone is medium-sized. Other DNA sequences in this specimen translate into the identical CDR3. J is TRDJ1 and V is TRDV1, with 9 bases identical to TRDD2. Germline V gene sequence: CDR1 TSWWSYY, CDR2 QGS. This CDR3 is built from 22 residues. V gave up 0 bases and J gave up 2 bases; unmatched junction bases: 22. For the CDR3, the DNA is TGTGCTCTTGGGGAACTGCATACCACCCGCCTTCCTACTTTCAGTTTTACCGATAAACTCATCTTT. Amino acids: CALGELHTTRLPTFSFTDKLIF.

This clone was seen ten or more times. The TCRdb protein, from a much larger clone, departs from this DNA's translation at residue 3, likely by read error; the protein shown derives from the DNA. The chain recombines TRDV1 with TRDJ1; TRDD3 matches 8 bases. Matching the DNA to germline supplied the J gene, which TCRdb does not give. Germline CDR1 and CDR2: TSWWSYY and QGS. This CDR3 has 18 residues. The J segment lost 1 base and the V segment lost 11 bases, leaving 21 bases of the junction unmatched. The CDR3 loop reads CAAGLPCTGDTPTDKLIF. CDR3 bases: TGTGCTGCAGGGCTTCCGTGTACTGGGGATACTCCCACCGATAAACTCATCTTT.

In regard to this clone: A read error is likely here: a far larger clone is one base away. The same CDR3 also results from other DNA sequences found in this sample. V is TRDV2 and J is TRDJ1, with 10 bases that match TRDD3. Germline matching of the DNA provided the J gene here, since TCRdb leaves it blank. The CDR3 loop spans 15 amino acids. Germline CDR1 GEAIGNYY, CDR2 EKD. As DNA, the CDR3 is TGCGCCTGTGACACGCTGGGGGATAACCGGGATAAACTCATCTTT. Translation: CACDTLGDNRDKLIF.

This clone came up many times. This may arise from a read error, as a much more abundant clone is one base away. Other nucleotide sequences in the sample specify the same CDR3. The chain has TRDV1 and TRDJ4; 7 nucleotides line up with TRDD2. CDR1 and CDR2 (germline): TSWWSYY, QGS. This CDR3 is built from 22 residues. Written as DNA, the CDR3 is TGTGCTCTGCTCCCTGTCCCGTTCCTACGATTCTCTAACGCCAGGTCCCCAGGACCACTGATCTTT. Protein product: CALLPVPFLRFSNARSPGPLIF.

In its sample, this clone was seen many times. It differs at one base from a far larger clone, so likely a read error. Additional DNA sequences in this sample encode the identical CDR3. This chain connects TRDV1 to TRDJ1; tentative D call: TRDD2 (6 bases). TCRdb is silent on the J gene; assignment here came from matching the DNA to germline. Germline-derived CDR1 and CDR2 are TSWWSYY and QGS. V lost 4 bases and J 0 bases, leaving 30 bases between the germline ends. The CDR3 contains 21 residues. In nucleotides, the CDR3 is TGTGCTCTTGGGGTTCAGGGGTGGCTCCTACTTCGTACTTCGTACACCGATAAACTCATCTTT. Translated: CALGVQGWLLLRTSYTDKLIF.

About this clone: It is likely a read error: a sequence one base away is far more abundant. Other DNA sequences in the sample encode the same CDR3. This CDR3 is CACDQLGYTDKLIF. The CDR3 DNA follows: TGTGCCTGTGACCAACTGGGTTACACCGATAAGCTCATCTTT. A V gene of TRDV2 was called, but no J gene was assigned; no check of the table's D call, TRDD3, against the DNA was made. Germline CDR1 and CDR2: GEAIGNYY and EKD. The CDR3 extends over 14 amino acids.

This clone was seen a few times. With a far larger clone one base away, a read error is the likely cause. Other DNA sequences within the sample encode an identical CDR3. This chain connects TRDV2 to TRDJ1, with 9 bases aligning to TRDD3. The J gene comes from matching the DNA to germline here; TCRdb lacks it. Germline values: CDR1 GEAIGNYY, CDR2 EKD. The CDR3 has 21 residues. CDR3 region: CACDPLAFHTGDTGSTDKLIF. CDR3 nucleotides: TGTGCCTGTGACCCGCTGGCCTTCCACACTGGGGATACGGGGTCCACCGACAAACTCATCTTT.

This clone was seen a few times. The amino acid sequence in TCRdb belongs to a much larger clone and departs from this DNA's translation at residue 12, likely a sequencing read error; the sequence shown is translated from the DNA. The V call is TRDV3, the J call TRDJ1, with 9 bases matching TRDD3. As TCRdb names no J gene, one was assigned here on the basis of a DNA match to germline. Germline trimming cut 4 bases from V and 0 bases from J; bases unmatched to any gene: 33. Germline CDR1 reads TVYSNPD; CDR2 reads GDNSRS (reference sequence). This CDR3 is built from 23 residues. In nucleotides, the CDR3 is TGTGCCTCCCTCAGTACTGGGGGACAGACGGCGCAAGTGGGGGTGAGATACACCGATAAACTCATCTTT. This gives the protein CASLSTGGQTAQVGVRYTDKLIF.